Each of the 24 T cell receptor beta chains below was sequenced from the same sample in a study of T cells after yellow fever vaccination. TCRdb re-called the 5' RACE reads through MiXCR, storing one row per CDR3 protein. This sample has 110,000 or so distinct CDR3 sequences, with more than 5.5% found just once. The sequencing here drew on CD4+ T cells sorted from PBMCs, taken roughly 46 days after the first yellow fever vaccination. The origin of the receptors is a man between 18 and 29 years old who received the YFV17D yellow fever vaccine.

As for this clonotype: One base away lies a much larger clone, so this may be a sequencing read error. The rearrangement uses TRBV6-2 or TRBV6-3 and TRBJ2-7, with D perhaps given as TRBD1 or TRBD2 (5 bases each). The length of the CDR3 is 15 residues. Germline values: CDR1 MNHEY, CDR2 SVGEGT. This CDR3 is CASNPGGYSSYEQHV. In DNA, the CDR3 is TGTGCCAGCAACCCTGGGGGTTATAGTTCCTACGAGCAGCACGTC.

This clonotype has ten or more counts. V usage is TRBV12-5 and J usage is TRBJ1-6; D gene unclear. Trimming shortened V by 1 base and J by 10 bases, and 2 bases separated the two germline ends. The CDR3 is 11 amino acids. Per the germline V gene, CDR1 is LGHNT and CDR2 is FRNRAP. CDR3 DNA sequence: TGTGCTAGTGGTTTGGAATCACCCCTCCACTTT. This sequence encodes CASGLESPLHF.

This clonotype was seen repeatedly, ten times or more. The chain recombines TRBV12-3 or TRBV12-4 with TRBJ2-5; possible D gene TRBD1, 5 bases. This CDR3 spans 14 amino acids. V was cut by 5 bases and J by 5 bases, with 15 bases left in between. This chain's CDR3 is CASSQGFGSETQYF. Written as DNA, the CDR3 is TGTGCCAGCAGTCAGGGTTTTGGGTCGGAGACCCAGTACTTC.

In its sample, this clonotype was seen a few times. Possible read error: a much larger clone is one base away. The chain joins TRBV2 to TRBJ1-1; D not certain. Trimming removed 5 bases from V and 4 bases from J, with 5 bases in between. The CDR3 has 11 amino acids. Germline V gene sequence: CDR1 SNHLY, CDR2 FYNNEI. The CDR3 DNA reads TGTGCCAGCAGTTGGGTCACTGAAGCTTTCTTT. The encoded protein is CASSWVTEAFF.

In this sample, this clonotype turned up many times. This chain uses TRBV5-1 with TRBJ1-1; no clear D gene. CDR3 length equals 13 residues. In germline, CDR1 is SGHRS, CDR2 YFSETQ. Trimming cost V 0 bases and J 4 bases, with 7 bases left between them. CDR3 DNA: TGCGCCAGCAGCTTGGAGAGGTTCACTGAAGCTTTCTTT. Amino acid sequence: CASSLERFTEAFF.

This clonotype was seen ten or more times. The chain uses TRBV10-3 and TRBJ2-5, with D possibly matching TRBD1 (6 bases). This CDR3 comprises 14 residues. Per the germline V gene, CDR1 is ENHRY and CDR2 is SYGVKD. The V and J ends lost 6 bases and 1 base respectively, with 12 bases between them. CDR3 in DNA: TGTGCCATCAGAGGAACAGGGACCCAAGAGACCCAGTACTTC. Protein product: CAIRGTGTQETQYF.

This clonotype was seen at least ten times. The genes are TRBV5-1 and TRBJ2-3; D not certain. V lost 4 bases and J lost 1, with 10 bases in between. Germline V gene sequence: CDR1 SGHRS, CDR2 YFSETQ. The length of the CDR3 is 14 residues. CDR3 in amino acids: CASSPNQGTDTQYF. CDR3 nucleotides: TGCGCCAGCAGCCCTAACCAAGGCACAGATACGCAGTATTTT.

In this sample, this clonotype turned up many times. The V and J genes are TRBV7-9 and TRBJ2-5; weak D call: TRBD1 (6 bases). This CDR3 is built from 15 residues. Germline lookup yields CDR1 SEHNR and CDR2 FQNEAQ (reference sequence). V shed 3 bases and J shed 6 bases, with 17 bases lying between them. CDR3 residues: CASSFRPPWGQTQYF. The CDR3 region has the DNA TGTGCCAGCAGCTTCAGACCCCCGTGGGGGCAGACCCAGTACTTC.

This clonotype has just one count. V and J are TRBV28 and TRBJ1-5; D might be TRBD1 (5 bases). Trimming removed 6 bases from V and 9 bases from J, with 27 bases in between. The CDR3 spans 17 residues. CDR1 and CDR2 from the germline V gene are MDHEN and SYDVKM. The CDR3 loop is CASSSGGTSAVLLPQHF. The DNA for the CDR3 is TGTGCCAGCAGCAGCGGAGGGACGTCGGCGGTCTTGCTGCCCCAGCATTTT.

The gene calls are TRBV19 and TRBJ1-6; D possibly corresponds to TRBD1 (5 bases). The CDR3 is made up of 13 amino acids. Germline CDR1 LNHDA, CDR2 SQIVND (reference sequence). The V end lost 4 bases, the J end lost 8 bases, and 9 bases lay between the germline ends. DNA of the CDR3: TGTGCCAGTAGTAAAGGGGATTATTCACCCCTCCACTTT. This codes for CASSKGDYSPLHF.

This clonotype was seen at least ten times. The rearrangement uses TRBV5-1 and TRBJ1-4; D gene ambiguous. The germline CDR1 and CDR2 sequences are SGHRS and YFSETQ. V shed 5 bases and J shed 7 bases, with 12 bases lying between them. The CDR3 contains 13 residues. The CDR3 spells CASRSPRGEKLFF. CDR3 nucleotides: TGCGCCAGCAGGTCCCCGCGGGGTGAAAAACTGTTTTTT.

This clonotype was recorded many times. The chain recombines TRBV5-1 with TRBJ1-2; D is uncertain. The germline gives CDR1 SGHRS, CDR2 YFSETQ. V was clipped by 4 bases and J by 2 bases, with 3 bases between them. The CDR3 runs to 11 residues. The CDR3 DNA reads as TGCGCCAGCAGCGAAAACTATGGCTACACCTTC. Translated: CASSENYGYTF.

The V call is TRBV19, the J call TRBJ2-5, with 9 bases lining up with TRBD1. With 3 bases clipped from V and 1 base from J, the junction kept 3 bases outside the gene matches. The CDR3 runs 15 residues. From germline, CDR1 is LNHDA and CDR2 SQIVND (reference sequence). The chain's CDR3 is CASSMGQGSQETQYF. The CDR3 DNA sequence: TGTGCCAGTAGTATGGGACAGGGCTCCCAAGAGACCCAGTACTTC.

This clonotype was counted ten times or more. The chain carries TRBV4-1 and TRBJ1-5; 8 positions match TRBD1. This CDR3 spans 15 amino acids. From germline, CDR1 is MGHRA and CDR2 YSYEKL. V dropped 3 bases and J dropped 7; count of bases not matched to a gene: 8. The CDR3 bases are TGCGCCAGCAGCCAGCCCGACAGGGGCGGACAGCCCCAGCATTTT. Its translation: CASSQPDRGGQPQHF.

This clonotype showed up many times. The chain couples TRBV10-3 to TRBJ2-6; D assignment may be TRBD1 or TRBD2 (5 bases each). Per the germline V gene, CDR1 is ENHRY and CDR2 is SYGVKD. The CDR3 runs to 17 residues. The V end lost 10 bases, the J end lost 0 bases, and 19 bases lay between the germline ends. The CDR3 DNA reads TGTGCCACCATGTGGGACGACAATTTCTCTGGGGCCAACGTCCTGACTTTC. It yields the protein CATMWDDNFSGANVLTF.

The chain is built from TRBV9 and TRBJ1-1, with 7 bases identical to TRBD1. CDR3 length: 15 residues. The germline CDR1 and CDR2 sequences are SGDLS and YYNGEE. After removal of 3 bases from V and 3 bases from J, the junction contained 8 bases not matched to a gene. The CDR3 protein is CASSATTRGHTEAFF. CDR3 bases: TGTGCCAGCAGCGCCACGACAAGGGGGCACACTGAAGCTTTCTTT.

This clonotype was seen many times. The rearrangement joins TRBV27 to TRBJ2-5; 12 nucleotides line up with TRBD2. Per the germline V gene, CDR1 is MNHEY and CDR2 is SMNVEV (reference sequence). This CDR3 is 16 amino acids long. Trimming at V came to 6 bases and at J to 5 bases, leaving 10 bases not matched to a gene. The CDR3 here is CASSLGLAGGRETQYF. CDR3 coding DNA: TGTGCCAGCAGCCTAGGCCTAGCGGGGGGGCGGGAGACCCAGTACTTC.

This clonotype was found many times. The V call is TRBV12-3 or TRBV12-4, the J call TRBJ2-7, with D tentatively TRBD1 (5 bases). V was pared by 5 bases and J by 2 bases, with 7 bases between. The length of the CDR3 is 12 residues. This CDR3 reads CASSPDTYEQYF. The CDR3, as DNA: TGTGCCAGCAGTCCGGACACCTACGAGCAGTACTTC.

This clonotype showed up many times. The rearrangement joins TRBV3-1 to TRBJ2-5, with no clear D. Trimming shortened V by 0 bases and J by 6 bases, and 20 bases separated the two germline ends. Germline V gene data show CDR1 as LGHDT and CDR2 as YNNKEL (reference sequence). The CDR3 is 17 residues long. The CDR3: CASSQEEGPIGRKTQYF. In nucleotides, the CDR3 is TGTGCCAGCAGCCAAGAGGAAGGGCCGATTGGTAGGAAGACCCAGTACTTC.

In this sample, this clonotype turned up a few times. The chain carries TRBV5-5 and TRBJ1-3; D gene ambiguous. Germline V gene sequence: CDR1 SGHKS, CDR2 YYEKEE (reference sequence). The V end was cut by 0 bases, the J end by 0 bases, with 7 bases between. CDR3 size: 15 residues. CDR3 loop: CASSLDPFSGNTIYF. The CDR3 coding sequence is TGTGCCAGCAGCTTGGATCCATTCTCTGGAAACACCATATATTTT.

The chain has TRBV20-1 and TRBJ2-2; 11 bases agree with TRBD2. In germline, CDR1 is DFQATT, CDR2 SNEGSKA (reference sequence). The CDR3 totals 15 residues. Trimming removed 3 bases from V and 0 bases from J; junction bases left unmatched: 0. CDR3 amino acids: CSARTSGTNTGELFF. DNA of the CDR3: TGCAGTGCTAGGACTAGCGGGACGAACACCGGGGAGCTGTTTTTT.

The sample holds many counts of this clonotype. V and J are TRBV4-2 and TRBJ2-5; D not resolved. Per the germline V gene, CDR1 is LGHNA and CDR2 is YNFKEQ. There are 13 residues in the CDR3. The V end lost 4 bases, the J end lost 5 bases, and 11 bases lay between the germline ends. In DNA, the CDR3 is TGTGCCAGCAGCCTTGATCTGAGGGAGACCCAGTACTTC. Translated, it gives CASSLDLRETQYF.

As to this clonotype: A much larger clone is a single base away; this may be a read error. The chain is built from TRBV5-6 and TRBJ2-7, with unresolved D. Trimming stripped 0 bases from V and 1 base from J, with 8 bases between. Germline V gene data show CDR1 as SGHDT and CDR2 as YYEEEE. The CDR3 loop spans 14 amino acids. Here the CDR3 reads CASSLVWDSYEQYF. The DNA of the CDR3 is TGTGCCAGCAGCTTGGTATGGGATTCCTACGAGCAGTACTTC.

Only a few counts were recorded for this clonotype. V and J are TRBV5-1 and TRBJ2-3, with TRBD1 matching 7 bases. The CDR3 runs to 14 residues. Germline V gene sequence: CDR1 SGHRS, CDR2 YFSETQ. The V and J ends lost 6 bases and 1 base, in that order; junction bases with no gene match: 5. In DNA form, the CDR3 reads TGCGCCAGCACCCCCCAGGGGGGCACAGATACGCAGTATTTT. Translating gives CASTPQGGTDTQYF.